This record looks at one T cell receptor (beta chain) sequence and its context. Its specificity is not known. Its ends do not fully match the called genes, so a read error is possible. Researchers ran the PCR with 60 Vbeta and 13 Jbeta primers. Data came from immunoSEQ multiplex PCR; TCRdb stores just in-frame clones and leaves some out. This sample has about 130,000 clones, with 80% found just once. Germline V gene sequence: CDR1 SGHTA, CDR2 FQGTGA. CDR3 length: 15 residues. These data are taken from a study of cytomegalovirus exposure and HLA in healthy donors. General study findings and limits: Presence/absence analyses assumed roughly uniform sequencing depth across donors. An analysis that came later showed most CMV-associated TCR beta chains appearing HLA-restricted. Upon later analysis, HLA-associated TCR beta chains proved more clonally expanded than other, equally common chains. Accurate prediction of most subjects' HLA-A and HLA-B alleles from TCR beta sequences was reported.

The gene calls are TRBV7-3 and TRBJ2-3; D might be TRBD2 (5 bases). The TCR originated in a man aged 25-45 years in good health and CMV-seropositive. The sample was PBMCs. The DNA for the CDR3 is TGTGCCAGCAGCACGACGGGCGGGTGGGCAGATGCGCAGTATTTT. It yields the protein CASSTTGGWADAQYF.